The present T cell receptor (beta chain) was sequenced within a study of human T cells and chemical hapten exposure (dated by TCRdb to the early 2020s). As for the study more broadly: For sensitization, 2% DPC in acetone was applied to a 2 cm by 2 cm area of upper inner arm skin. Throughout the roughly 26-week study period, patients were also given weekly therapeutic DPC doses on the scalp. Patch testing on the upper back used Finn chambers containing 0.01% DPC, with scoring done after 6 days according to International Contact Dermatitis Research Group standards. The mostly female patient cohort included alopecia areata with under or over 50% scalp involvement, alopecia totalis and alopecia universalis. Libraries were combined into a pool for sequencing, and differences in TCR yield between samples came mainly from small differences in library volumes within the pool. This study followed changes in the peripheral blood TCR repertoire in vivo during primary and secondary sensitization of alopecia patients to the hapten diphenylcyclopropenone (DPC). Blood samples were taken from patients before sensitization (week 0) and at 2, 6 and about 24 weeks after DPC sensitization. Around 30 alopecia patients provided blood for TCR sequencing at one to four time points (pre-sensitization, 2, 6 and 24 weeks). The study at large found these results: A positive correlation was found between the number of PT1 expanded TCRs and patch test score, with significance reached at thresholds 8, 16 and 32 but not 4. Compared with pre-sensitization or healthy control sets, expanded TCRs formed significantly more large CDR3 similarity clusters, which is consistent with antigen-driven responses. DPC sensitization did not change the number of TCRs with a frequency above 1 in 1000, and there was no evidence of changes in global repertoire structure. Alopecia, a presumed autoimmune disease, was present in all patients, so the immune response of the patients might differ from that of healthy individuals. Repeated subsampling changed both the strength of the expansion versus patch-test correlation and the threshold at which the correlation became significant.

Library preparation employed RACE. Sequencing was carried out with a NextSeq 500. During library preparation, unique molecular identifiers were attached to individual cDNA molecules so that TCRs could be counted quantitatively and reproducibly. From each blood RNA sample, both TCR alpha and TCR beta chains were sequenced. Per the original workflow: A median of around 100,000 TCRs per sample was observed, with a range of about 23,224 to 690,600. The Decombinator software suite was used to annotate the V, J and CDR3 of the TCR reads. To make PS versus PT1 abundance plots, every sample was subsampled to the same number of TCRs (28,000). Expanded TCRs were defined as absent before sensitization and observed at least eight times at the 2-week time point. TCRdb ran its own pipeline on the public reads, namely fastp trimming at Q25 and MiXCR clone calling, and kept in-frame beta chains. A single entry per CDR3 protein holds the most common genes and DNA from its merged rows. These V and J calls derive from TCRdb rather than the authors' analysis. This sample holds under 450,000 distinct CDR3 sequences; around 5% were observed only once. The ten largest make up over 2% of the sample.

This clonotype was seen repeatedly, ten times or more. Its specific antigen is unknown. Base-call qualities are not available, and no considerably larger clone is one nucleotide away. Sequences DFQATT (CDR1) and SNEGSKA (CDR2) are obtained from the germline V gene (reference sequence). The germline V end is reduced by 3 bases and the J end by 3 bases; junction bases left unmatched: 5. The CDR3 holds 14 amino acids from the cysteine to the phenylalanine. Left in the record is the CDR3 DNA by itself, 42 bases read in frame from the first base. The time point label, read with the paper, signifies: patch test 1, 2 weeks after DPC sensitization. What the treatment or condition label conveys for this sample: therapeutic diphenylcyclopropenone sensitization with weekly scalp DPC. Blood at each patch-test visit was drawn before the patch test was applied. To be eligible, patients had to be aged 18 to 70, diagnosed with alopecia and judged suitable for DPC therapy, while pregnant patients were excluded. Total RNA was isolated from unfractionated whole blood collected in Tempus Blood RNA tubes.

The sequence was collected from a woman between 45 and 65 years old with alopecia areata. Some clones in this sample may be carry-over from other donors' samples. The sample consisted of whole blood, taken in connection with sensitization to the hapten diphenylcyclopropenone (DPC). The rearrangement combines TRBV20-1 with TRBJ1-1; the central 9 bases match TRBD1. The CDR3 protein sequence reads: CSARVTGGYTEAFF. The nucleotides are TGCAGTGCTAGGGTTACAGGGGGCTACACTGAAGCTTTCTTT.